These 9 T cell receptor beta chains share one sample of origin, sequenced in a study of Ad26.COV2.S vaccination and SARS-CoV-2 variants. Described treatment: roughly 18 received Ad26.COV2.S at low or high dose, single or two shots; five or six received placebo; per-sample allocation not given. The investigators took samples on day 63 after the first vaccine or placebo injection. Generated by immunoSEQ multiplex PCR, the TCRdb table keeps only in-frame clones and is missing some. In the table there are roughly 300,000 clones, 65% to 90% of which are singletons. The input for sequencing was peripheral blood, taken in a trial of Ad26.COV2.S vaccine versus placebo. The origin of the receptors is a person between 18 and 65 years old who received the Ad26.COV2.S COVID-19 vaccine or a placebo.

The CDR3 region is CAWSLGTVGAGELFF. The CDR3 nucleotides read TGTGCCTGGAGTCTTGGGACGGTTGGGGCCGGGGAGCTGTTTTTT. The genes are TRBV30 and TRBJ2-2; D may match TRBD1 or TRBD2 (5 bases each). The CDR3 is made up of 15 amino acids. The germline gives CDR1 GTSNPN, CDR2 SVGIG (reference sequence). V was clipped by 2 bases and J by 6 bases, with 16 bases between them.

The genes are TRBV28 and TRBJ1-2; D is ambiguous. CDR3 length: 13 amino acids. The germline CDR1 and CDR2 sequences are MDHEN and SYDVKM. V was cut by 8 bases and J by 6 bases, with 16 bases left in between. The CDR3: CASDGPPANGYTF. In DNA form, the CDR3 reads TGTGCCAGCGACGGTCCCCCGGCGAATGGCTACACCTTC.

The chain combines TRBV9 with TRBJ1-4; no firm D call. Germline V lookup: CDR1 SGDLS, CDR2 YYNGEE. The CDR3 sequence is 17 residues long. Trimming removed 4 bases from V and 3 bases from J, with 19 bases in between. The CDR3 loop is CASSTYTGSGPNEKLFF. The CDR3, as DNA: TGTGCCAGCAGCACATACACGGGCAGCGGTCCTAATGAAAAACTGTTTTTT.

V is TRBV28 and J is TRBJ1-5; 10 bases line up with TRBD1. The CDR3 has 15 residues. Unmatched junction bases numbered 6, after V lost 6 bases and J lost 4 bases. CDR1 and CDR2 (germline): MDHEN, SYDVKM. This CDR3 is CASRRRDRGNQPQHF. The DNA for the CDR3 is TGTGCCAGCAGGAGGCGGGACAGGGGTAATCAGCCCCAGCATTTT.

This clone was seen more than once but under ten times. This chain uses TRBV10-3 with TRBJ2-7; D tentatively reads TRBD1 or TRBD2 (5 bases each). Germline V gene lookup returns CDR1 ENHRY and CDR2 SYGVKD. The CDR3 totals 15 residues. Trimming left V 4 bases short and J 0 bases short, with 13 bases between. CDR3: CAISGGWGSSYEQYF. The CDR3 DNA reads TGTGCCATCAGTGGAGGGTGGGGGAGCTCCTACGAGCAGTACTTC.

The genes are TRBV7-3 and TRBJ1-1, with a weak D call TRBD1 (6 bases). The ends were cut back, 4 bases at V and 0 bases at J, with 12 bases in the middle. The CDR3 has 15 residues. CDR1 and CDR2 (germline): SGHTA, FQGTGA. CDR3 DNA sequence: TGTGCCAGCAGCTCCAGGACAGAAATGAACACTGAAGCTTTCTTT. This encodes CASSSRTEMNTEAFF.

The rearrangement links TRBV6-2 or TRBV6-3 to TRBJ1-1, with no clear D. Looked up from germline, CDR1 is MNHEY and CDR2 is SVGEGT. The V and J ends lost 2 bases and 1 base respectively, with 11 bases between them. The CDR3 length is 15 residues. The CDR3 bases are TGTGCCAGCAGTTACCCCAGGACGGCGAACACTGAAGCTTTCTTT. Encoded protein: CASSYPRTANTEAFF.

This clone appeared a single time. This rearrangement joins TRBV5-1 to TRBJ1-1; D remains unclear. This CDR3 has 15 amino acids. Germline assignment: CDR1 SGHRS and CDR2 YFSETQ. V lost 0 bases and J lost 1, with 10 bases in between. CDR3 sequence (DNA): TGCGCCAGCAGCTTGGGGGCCCTTAGGAACACTGAAGCTTTCTTT. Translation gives CASSLGALRNTEAFF.

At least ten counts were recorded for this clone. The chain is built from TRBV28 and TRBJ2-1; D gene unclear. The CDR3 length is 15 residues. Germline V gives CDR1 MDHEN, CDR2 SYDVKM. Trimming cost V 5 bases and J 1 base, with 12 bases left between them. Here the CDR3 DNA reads TGTGCCAGCAGTCCGAACCTCATTTCCTACAATGAGCAGTTCTTC. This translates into CASSPNLISYNEQFF.